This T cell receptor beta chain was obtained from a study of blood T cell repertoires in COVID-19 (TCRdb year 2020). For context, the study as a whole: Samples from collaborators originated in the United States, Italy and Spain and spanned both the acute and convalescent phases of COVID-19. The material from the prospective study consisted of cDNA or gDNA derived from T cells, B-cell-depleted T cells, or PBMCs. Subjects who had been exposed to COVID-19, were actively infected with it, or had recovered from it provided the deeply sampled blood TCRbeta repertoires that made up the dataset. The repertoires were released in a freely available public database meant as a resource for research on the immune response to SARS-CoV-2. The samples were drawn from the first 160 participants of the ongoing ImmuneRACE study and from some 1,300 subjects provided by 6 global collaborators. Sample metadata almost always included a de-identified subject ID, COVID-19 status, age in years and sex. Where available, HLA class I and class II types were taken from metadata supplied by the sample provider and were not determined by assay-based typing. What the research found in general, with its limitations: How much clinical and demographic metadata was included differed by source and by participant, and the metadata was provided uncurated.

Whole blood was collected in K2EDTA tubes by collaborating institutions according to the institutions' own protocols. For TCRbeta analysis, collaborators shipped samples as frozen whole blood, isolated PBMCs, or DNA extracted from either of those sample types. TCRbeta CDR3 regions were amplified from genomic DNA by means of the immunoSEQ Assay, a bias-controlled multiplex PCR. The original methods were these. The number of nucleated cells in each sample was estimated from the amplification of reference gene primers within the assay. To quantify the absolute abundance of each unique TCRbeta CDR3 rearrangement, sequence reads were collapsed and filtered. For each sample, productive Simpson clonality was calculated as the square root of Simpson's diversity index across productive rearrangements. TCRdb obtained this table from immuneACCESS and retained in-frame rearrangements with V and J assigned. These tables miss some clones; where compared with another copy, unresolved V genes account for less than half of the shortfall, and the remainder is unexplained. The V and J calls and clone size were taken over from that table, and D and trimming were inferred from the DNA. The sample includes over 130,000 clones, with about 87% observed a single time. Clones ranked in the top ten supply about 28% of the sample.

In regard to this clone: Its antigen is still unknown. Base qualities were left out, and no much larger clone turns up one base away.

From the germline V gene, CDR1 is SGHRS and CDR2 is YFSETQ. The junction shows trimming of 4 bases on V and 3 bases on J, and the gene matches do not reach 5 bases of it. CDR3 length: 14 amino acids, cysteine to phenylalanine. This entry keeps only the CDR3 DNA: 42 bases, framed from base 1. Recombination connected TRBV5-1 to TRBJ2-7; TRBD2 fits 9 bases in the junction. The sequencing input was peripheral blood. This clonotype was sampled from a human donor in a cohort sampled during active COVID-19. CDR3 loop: CASSVSGGNYEQYF. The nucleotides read TGCGCCAGCAGCGTTAGCGGGGGTAACTACGAGCAGTACTTC. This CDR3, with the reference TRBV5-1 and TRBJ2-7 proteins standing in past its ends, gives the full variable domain KAGVTQTPRYLIKTRGQQVTLSCSPISGHRSVSWYQQTPGQGLQFLFEYFSETQRNKGNFPGRFSGRQFSNSRSEMNVSTLELGDSALYLCASSVSGGNYEQYFGPGTRLTVT.